Reported below is one T cell receptor (beta chain). Its antigen remains unidentified. CDR1 SNHLY and CDR2 FYNNEI come from the germline V gene. The CDR3 is 14 residues long. V was clipped by 6 bases and J by 5 bases, with 14 bases between them. The entry originates in a study of cytomegalovirus exposure and HLA in healthy donors. Both 60 Vbeta primers and 13 Jbeta primers went into the PCR. The assay was immunoSEQ multiplex PCR, and TCRdb's table has in-frame clones only and misses some. The repertoire includes approximately 140,000 clones, roughly 72% of them detected once, and about 2% sits in the top ten. Study-wide points: Most CMV-associated TCR beta chains appeared HLA-restricted in a later analysis.

The sample was PBMCs. The chain joins TRBV2 to TRBJ2-1; the D is unclear. The receptor comes from a man aged 40-50 years in good health and CMV-seronegative. CDR3 sequence (DNA): TGTGCCAGCAGCGACTCCCCCCGCAACAATGAGCAGTTCTTC. It is translated as CASSDSPRNNEQFF.